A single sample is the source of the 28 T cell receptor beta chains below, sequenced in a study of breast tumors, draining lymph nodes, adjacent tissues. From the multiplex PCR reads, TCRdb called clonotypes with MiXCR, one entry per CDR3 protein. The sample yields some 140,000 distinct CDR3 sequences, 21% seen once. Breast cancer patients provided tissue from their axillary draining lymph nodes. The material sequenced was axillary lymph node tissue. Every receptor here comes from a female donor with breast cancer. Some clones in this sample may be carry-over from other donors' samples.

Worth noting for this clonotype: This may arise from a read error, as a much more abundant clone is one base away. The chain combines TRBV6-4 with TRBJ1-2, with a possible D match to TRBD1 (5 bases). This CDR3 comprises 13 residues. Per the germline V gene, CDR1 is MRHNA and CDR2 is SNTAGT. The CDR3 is CASIEGLRNGCTF. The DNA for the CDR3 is TGTGCCAGCATTGAGGGGTTGAGGAATGGCTGCACCTTC.

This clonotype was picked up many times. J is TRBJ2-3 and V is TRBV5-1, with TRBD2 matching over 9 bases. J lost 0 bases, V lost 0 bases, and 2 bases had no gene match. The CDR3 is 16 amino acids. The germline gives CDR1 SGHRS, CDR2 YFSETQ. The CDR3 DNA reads TGCGCCAGCAGCTTGGCTAGCGGGGTGAGCACAGATACGCAGTATTTT. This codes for CASSLASGVSTDTQYF.

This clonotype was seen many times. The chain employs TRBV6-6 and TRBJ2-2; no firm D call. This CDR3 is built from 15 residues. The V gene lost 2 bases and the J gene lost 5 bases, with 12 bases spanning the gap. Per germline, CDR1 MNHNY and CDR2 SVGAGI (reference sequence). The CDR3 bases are TGTGCCAGCAGTTACGCGCGGAGTGGGACCGGGGAGCTGTTTTTT. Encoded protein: CASSYARSGTGELFF.

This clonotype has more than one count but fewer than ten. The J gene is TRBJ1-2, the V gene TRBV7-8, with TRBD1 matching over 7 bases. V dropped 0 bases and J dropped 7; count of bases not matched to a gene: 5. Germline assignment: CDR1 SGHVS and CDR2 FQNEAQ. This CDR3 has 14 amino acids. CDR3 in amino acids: CASSLARGRTGYTF. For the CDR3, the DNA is TGTGCCAGCAGCTTAGCAAGGGGGCGAACTGGCTACACCTTC.

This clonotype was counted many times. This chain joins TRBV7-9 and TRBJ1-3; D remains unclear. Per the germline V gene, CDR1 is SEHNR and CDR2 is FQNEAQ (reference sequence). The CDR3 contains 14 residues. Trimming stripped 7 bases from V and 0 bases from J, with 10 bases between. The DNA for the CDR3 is TGTGCCAGCACCCACACCAGCTCTGGAAACACCATATATTTT. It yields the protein CASTHTSSGNTIYF. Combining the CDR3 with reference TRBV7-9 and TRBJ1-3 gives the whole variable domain DTGVSQNPRHKITKRGQNVTFRCDPISEHNRLYWYRQTLGQGPEFLTYFQNEAQLEKSRLLSDRFSAERPKGSFSTLEIQRTEQGDSAMYLCASTHTSSGNTIYFGEGSWLTVV.

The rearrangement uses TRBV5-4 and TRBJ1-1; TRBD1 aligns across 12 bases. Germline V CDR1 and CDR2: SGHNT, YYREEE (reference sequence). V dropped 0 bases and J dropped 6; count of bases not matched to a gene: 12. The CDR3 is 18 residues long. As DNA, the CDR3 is TGTGCCAGCAGCTTGGAGCCGGGACAGGGGGCGCGAAGGTCTGAAGCTTTCTTT. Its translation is CASSLEPGQGARRSEAFF.

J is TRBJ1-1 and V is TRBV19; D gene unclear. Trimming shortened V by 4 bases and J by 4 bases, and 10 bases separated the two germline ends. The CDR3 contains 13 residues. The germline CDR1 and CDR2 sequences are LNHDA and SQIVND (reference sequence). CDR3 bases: TGTGCCAGTAGTAAATATGTGGGCACTGAAGCTTTCTTT. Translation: CASSKYVGTEAFF.

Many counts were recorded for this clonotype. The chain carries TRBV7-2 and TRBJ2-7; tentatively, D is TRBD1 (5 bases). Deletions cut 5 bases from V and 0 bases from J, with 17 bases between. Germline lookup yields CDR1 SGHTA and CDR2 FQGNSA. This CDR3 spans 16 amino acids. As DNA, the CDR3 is TGTGCCAGCAGCCCCCAAAGTGGGGCCAGCTCCTACGAGCAGTACTTC. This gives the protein CASSPQSGASSYEQYF.

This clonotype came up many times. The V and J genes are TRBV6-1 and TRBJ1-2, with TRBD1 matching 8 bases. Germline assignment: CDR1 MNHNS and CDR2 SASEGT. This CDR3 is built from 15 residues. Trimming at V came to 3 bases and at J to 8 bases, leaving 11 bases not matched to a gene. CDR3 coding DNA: TGTGCCAGCAGTGACCCCGGCAGGGGGCCGCAAGGCTACACCTTC. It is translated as CASSDPGRGPQGYTF.

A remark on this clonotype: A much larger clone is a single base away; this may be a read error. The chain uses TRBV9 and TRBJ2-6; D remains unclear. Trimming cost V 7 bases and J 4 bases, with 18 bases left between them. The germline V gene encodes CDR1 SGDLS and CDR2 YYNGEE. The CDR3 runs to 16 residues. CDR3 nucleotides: TGTGCCAGCGGCGCCTCACGGTGGTCCGGGGCCAACGTCCTGACTTTC. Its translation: CASGASRWSGANVLTF.

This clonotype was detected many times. CDR3 sequence: CASSLAAGGEKLFF. The CDR3 nucleotides are TGTGCCAGCAGCTTAGCGGCGGGGGGCGAAAAACTGTTTTTT. This chain joins TRBV7-9 and TRBJ1-4, with a possible D match to TRBD1 (6 bases). CDR3 length equals 14 residues. Trimming pared 0 bases from V and 8 bases from J, leaving 10 bases between. CDR1 is SEHNR, CDR2 FQNEAQ, per germline (reference sequence).

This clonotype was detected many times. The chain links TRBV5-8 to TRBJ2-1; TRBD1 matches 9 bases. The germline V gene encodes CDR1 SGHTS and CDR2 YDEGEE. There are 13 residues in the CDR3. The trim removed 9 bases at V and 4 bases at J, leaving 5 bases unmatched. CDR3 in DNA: TGTGCCACTCACAGGGGGCAGTACAATGAGCAGTTCTTC. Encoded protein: CATHRGQYNEQFF.

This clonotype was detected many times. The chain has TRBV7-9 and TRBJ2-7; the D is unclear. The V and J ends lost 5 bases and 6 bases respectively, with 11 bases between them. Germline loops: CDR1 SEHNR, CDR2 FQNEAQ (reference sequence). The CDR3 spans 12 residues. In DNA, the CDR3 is TGTGCCAGCAGCGACAACGGCCCCGAGCAGTACTTC. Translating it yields CASSDNGPEQYF. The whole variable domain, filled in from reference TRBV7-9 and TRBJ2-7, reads DTGVSQNPRHKITKRGQNVTFRCDPISEHNRLYWYRQTLGQGPEFLTYFQNEAQLEKSRLLSDRFSAERPKGSFSTLEIQRTEQGDSAMYLCASSDNGPEQYFGPGTRLTVT.

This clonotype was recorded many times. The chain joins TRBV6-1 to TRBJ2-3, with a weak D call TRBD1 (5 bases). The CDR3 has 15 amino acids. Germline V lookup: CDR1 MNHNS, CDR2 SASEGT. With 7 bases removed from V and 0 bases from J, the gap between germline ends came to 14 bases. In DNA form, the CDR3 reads TGTGCCAGCACCGCGACAGAGACTAGCACAGATACGCAGTATTTT. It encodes CASTATETSTDTQYF.

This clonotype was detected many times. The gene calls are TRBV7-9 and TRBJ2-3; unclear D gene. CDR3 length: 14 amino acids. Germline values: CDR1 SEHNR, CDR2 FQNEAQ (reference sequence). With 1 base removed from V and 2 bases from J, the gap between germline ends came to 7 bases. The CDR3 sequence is CASSLGEFTDTQYF. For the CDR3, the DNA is TGTGCCAGCAGCTTAGGGGAATTCACAGATACGCAGTATTTT.

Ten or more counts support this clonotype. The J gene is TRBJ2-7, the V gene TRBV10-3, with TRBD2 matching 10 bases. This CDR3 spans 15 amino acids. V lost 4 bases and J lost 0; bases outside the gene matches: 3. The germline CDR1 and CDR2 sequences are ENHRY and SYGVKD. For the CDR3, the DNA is TGTGCCATCAGTGCTAGCGGGAGAGGCTCCTACGAGCAGTACTTC. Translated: CAISASGRGSYEQYF.

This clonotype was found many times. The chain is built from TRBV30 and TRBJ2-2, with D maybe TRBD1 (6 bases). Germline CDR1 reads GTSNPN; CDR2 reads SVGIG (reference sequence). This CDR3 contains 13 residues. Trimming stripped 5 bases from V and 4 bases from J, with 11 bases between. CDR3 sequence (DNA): TGTGCCTGGGGGGGCGGTGGCACCGGGGAGCTGTTTTTT. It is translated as CAWGGGGTGELFF.

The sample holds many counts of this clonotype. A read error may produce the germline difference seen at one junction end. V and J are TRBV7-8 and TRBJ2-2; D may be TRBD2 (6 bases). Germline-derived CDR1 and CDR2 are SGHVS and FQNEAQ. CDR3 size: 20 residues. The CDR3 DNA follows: TGCGCCAGCAGCAAAGATTTACTTTCGGGGGTAGTGGTGAACACCGGGGAGCTGTTTTTT. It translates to CASSKDLLSGVVVNTGELFF.

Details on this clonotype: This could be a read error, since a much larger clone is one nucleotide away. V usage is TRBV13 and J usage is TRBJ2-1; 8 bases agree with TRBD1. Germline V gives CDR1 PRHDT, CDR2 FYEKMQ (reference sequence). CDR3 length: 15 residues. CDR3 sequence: CASSPRPDRGDERFF. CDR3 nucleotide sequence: TGTGCCAGCAGCCCTCGACCCGACAGGGGTGATGAGCGGTTCTTC.

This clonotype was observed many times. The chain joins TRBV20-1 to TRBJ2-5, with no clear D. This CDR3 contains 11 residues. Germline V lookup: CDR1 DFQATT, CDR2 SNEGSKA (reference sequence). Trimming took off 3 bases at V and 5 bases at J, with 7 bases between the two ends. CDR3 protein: CSASLGETQYF. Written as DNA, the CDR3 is TGCAGTGCTAGCCTGGGCGAGACCCAGTACTTC.

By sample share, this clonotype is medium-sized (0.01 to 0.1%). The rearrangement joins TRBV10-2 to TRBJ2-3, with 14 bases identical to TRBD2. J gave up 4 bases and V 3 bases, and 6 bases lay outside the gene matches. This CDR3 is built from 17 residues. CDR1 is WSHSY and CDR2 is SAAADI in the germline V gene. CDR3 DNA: TGCGCCAGCAGTGACTTCGGGACTAGCGGGAGTCCAGATACGCAGTATTTT. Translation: CASSDFGTSGSPDTQYF.

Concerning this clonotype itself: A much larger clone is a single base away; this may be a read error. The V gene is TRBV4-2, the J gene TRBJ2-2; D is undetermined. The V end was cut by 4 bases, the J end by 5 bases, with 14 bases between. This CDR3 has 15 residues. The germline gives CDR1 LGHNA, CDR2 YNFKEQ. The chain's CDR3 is CASSPANGETGELFF. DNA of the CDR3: TGTGCCAGCAGCCCGGCTAACGGAGAAACCGGGGAGCTGTTTTTT.

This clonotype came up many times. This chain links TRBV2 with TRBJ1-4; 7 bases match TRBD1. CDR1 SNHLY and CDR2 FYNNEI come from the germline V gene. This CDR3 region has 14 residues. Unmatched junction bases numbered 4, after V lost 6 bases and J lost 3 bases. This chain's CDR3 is CASRTGSANEKLFF. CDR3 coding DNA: TGTGCCAGCAGGACAGGGTCCGCTAATGAAAAACTGTTTTTT. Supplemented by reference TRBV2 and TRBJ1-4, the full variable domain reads EPEVTQTPSHQVTQMGQEVILRCVPISNHLYFYWYRQILGQKVEFLVSFYNNEISEKSEIFDDQFSVERPDGSNFTLKIRSTKLEDSAMYFCASRTGSANEKLFFGSGTQLSVL.

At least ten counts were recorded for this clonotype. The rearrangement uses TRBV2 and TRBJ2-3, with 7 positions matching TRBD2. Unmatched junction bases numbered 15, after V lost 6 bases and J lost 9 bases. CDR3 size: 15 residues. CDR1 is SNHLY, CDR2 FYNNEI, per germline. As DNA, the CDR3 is TGTGCCAGCAGGCTACTAGCGCAAGGAGCAGGGACGCAGTATTTT. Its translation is CASRLLAQGAGTQYF.

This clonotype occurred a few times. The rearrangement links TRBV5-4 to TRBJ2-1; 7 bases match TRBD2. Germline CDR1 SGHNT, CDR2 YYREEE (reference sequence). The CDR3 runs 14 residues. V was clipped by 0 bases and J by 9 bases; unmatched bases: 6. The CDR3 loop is CASSLDGTNIEQFF. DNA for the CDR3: TGTGCCAGCAGCTTGGATGGGACTAACATTGAGCAGTTCTTC.

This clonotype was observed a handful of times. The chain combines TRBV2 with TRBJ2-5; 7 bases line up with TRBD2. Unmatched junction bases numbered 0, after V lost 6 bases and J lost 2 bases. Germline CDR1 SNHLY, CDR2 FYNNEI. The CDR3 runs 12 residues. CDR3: CASRRGQETQYF. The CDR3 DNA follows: TGTGCCAGCAGGCGGGGGCAAGAGACCCAGTACTTC.

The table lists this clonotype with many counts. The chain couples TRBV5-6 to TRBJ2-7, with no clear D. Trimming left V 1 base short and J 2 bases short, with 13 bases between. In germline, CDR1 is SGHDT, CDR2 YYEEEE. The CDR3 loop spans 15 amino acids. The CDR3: CASSLLPRGTYEQYF. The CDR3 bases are TGTGCCAGCAGCTTGTTACCCCGCGGAACCTACGAGCAGTACTTC.

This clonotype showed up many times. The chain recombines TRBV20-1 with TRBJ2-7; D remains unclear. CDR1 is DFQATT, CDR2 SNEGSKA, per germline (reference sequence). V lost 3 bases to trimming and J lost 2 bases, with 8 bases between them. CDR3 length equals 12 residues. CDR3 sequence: CSASRAAYEQYF. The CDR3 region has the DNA TGCAGTGCTAGTAGGGCAGCCTACGAGCAGTACTTC.